The sequence of this T cell receptor beta chain was determined in a study of T-cell memory formation after mild COVID-19. This clonotype showed up many times. Its target is not known. Study results and limitations: CD4+ contracting clones were mainly CM and EM; CD8+ ones, EMRA. Later expanders leaned CD4+, whereas clones that contracted between day 15 and 85 were balanced CD4/CD8.

Amplification by 5'RACE using constant-segment primers produced TCR alpha and TCR beta cDNA libraries that carried sample barcodes and UMIs. TCRdb fed the 5' RACE reads into MiXCR, producing one record per CDR3 protein. The sample lists 300,000 to 400,000 distinct CDR3 sequences, roughly 15% occurring once. Sequenced sample: PBMCs or a T cell subset sorted from them (not recorded which). The receptor was isolated from a man between 18 and 29 years old who had mild COVID-19 (a few samples of this study predate the infection). Cell type and time point are not known.

The CDR3 coding sequence is TGTGCCAGCAGCACCCCCCGGGAGCAAGAGACCCAGTACTTC. Translating it yields CASSTPREQETQYF. The genes are TRBV6-2 or TRBV6-3 and TRBJ2-5, with D maybe TRBD2 (6 bases). The length of the CDR3 is 14 residues. V was shortened by 6 bases and J by 2 bases, with 13 bases between the two germline ends. CDR1 is MNHEY and CDR2 is SVGEGT in the germline V gene.